This T cell receptor beta chain stems from a study of blood T cell repertoires in COVID-19. Overall study context: Acute-phase and convalescent COVID-19 samples originated in the United States, Italy and Spain. PBMCs, B-cell-depleted T cells, or T cells were the source of the cDNA or gDNA that made up the material.

Methods used by the authors: Amplification of reference gene primers provided the estimated nucleated cell counts. Sequencing used immunoSEQ multiplex PCR; TCRdb keeps in-frame clones, though not all of them. The V and J calls and clone size were taken over from that table, and D and trimming were inferred from the DNA. The sample yields about 26,000 clones, approximately 86% seen once. Germline CDR1 is LGHDT and CDR2 is YNNKEL (reference sequence). Trimming took 0 bases from V and 5 from J, leaving 11 bases between them. This CDR3 contains 15 residues. This clone was counted once. Sequenced: peripheral blood. The TCR sequence derives from an elderly man with active or convalescent COVID-19. This rearrangement joins TRBV3-1 (or the pseudogene TRBV3-2) to TRBJ2-1; D is uncertain. CDR3: CASSQDWATNNEQFF. The CDR3 DNA is TGTGCCAGCAGCCAAGATTGGGCCACCAACAATGAGCAGTTCTTC.